These 27 T cell receptor beta chains were sequenced from one sample in a study of beta chain features in type 1 diabetes (dated by TCRdb to 2016 to 2018). Library preparation used the immunoSEQ multiplex PCR assay. The High Capacity cDNA Reverse Transcription Kit was used to reverse transcribe all of the isolated RNA, meaning that expressed TCRB transcripts were what got sequenced. The clones in this table, taken by TCRdb from immuneACCESS, are in-frame only. Not every clone is retained; where verified, under half of the shortfall comes from an unresolved V gene, and the cause of the rest is unknown. Recorded for this sample are around 500,000 clones; 11% of them occurred a single time. The ten largest clones take up 0.045% to 0.06% of the sample. Sequenced input: naive CD4+ T cells from blood. The cell subset or site label on this specimen signifies: true naive CD4+ T cells. All receptors come from a young woman in good health.

This clone was seen more than once but under ten times. This rearrangement joins TRBV6-6 to TRBJ1-2; TRBD1 aligns across 8 bases. J lost 7 bases, V lost 5 bases, and 6 bases had no gene match. Looked up from germline, CDR1 is MNHNY and CDR2 is SVGAGI (reference sequence). The CDR3 contains 13 residues. Written as DNA, the CDR3 is TGTGCCAGCAGTCCTACAGGGGGACGTGGCTACACCTTC. The encoded protein is CASSPTGGRGYTF.

The V call is TRBV4-1, the J call TRBJ1-1, with 11 bases fitting TRBD1. The CDR3 has 14 residues. Trimming removed 3 bases from V and 11 bases from J; junction bases left unmatched: 8. Germline assignment: CDR1 MGHRA and CDR2 YSYEKL. The CDR3 DNA sequence: TGCGCCAGCAGCCAGAGCGGACAGGGGGCGAGCGCTTTCTTT. Encoded protein: CASSQSGQGASAFF.

V usage is TRBV5-1 and J usage is TRBJ2-1, with D perhaps TRBD1 (6 bases). Between the trimmed V and J ends, which lost 3 bases and 7 bases, there was a span of 14 bases. Germline-derived CDR1 and CDR2 are SGHRS and YFSETQ. CDR3 length equals 14 residues. CDR3 nucleotides: TGCGCCAGCAGCTCTAGACAGGAGAGTAATGAGCAGTTCTTC. Its protein is CASSSRQESNEQFF.

The chain joins TRBV6-5 to TRBJ2-1; maybe TRBD2 (5 bases). V was shortened by 3 bases and J by 7 bases, with 13 bases between the two germline ends. The CDR3 has 14 residues. Per germline, CDR1 MNHEY and CDR2 SVGAGI. CDR3 residues: CASSYGSVANEQFF. CDR3 coding DNA: TGTGCCAGCAGTTATGGGTCGGTAGCGAATGAGCAGTTCTTC.

The CDR3 is CASSLGLRRELFF. CDR3 nucleotides: TGTGCCAGCAGCTTAGGGTTAAGAAGGGAGCTGTTTTTT. V is TRBV7-2 and J is TRBJ2-2, with D uncertain. Deletions cut 1 base from V and 9 bases from J, with 9 bases between. The CDR3 contains 13 residues. Germline values: CDR1 SGHTA, CDR2 FQGNSA.

In its sample, this clone was seen a few times. The chain recombines TRBV10-3 with TRBJ2-1, with 9 nucleotides matching TRBD1. Germline values: CDR1 ENHRY, CDR2 SYGVKD. V trimming: 6 bases; J trimming: 10 bases; junction bases outside the gene matches: 7. The CDR3 loop spans 13 amino acids. CDR3 residues: CAISEQGAGEQFF. In nucleotides, the CDR3 is TGTGCCATCAGCGAACAGGGGGCCGGGGAGCAGTTCTTC.

The sample holds a few counts of this clone. V and J are TRBV9 and TRBJ1-1; the D is unclear. The CDR3 has 14 amino acids. Germline-derived CDR1 and CDR2 are SGDLS and YYNGEE. The V gene lost 1 base and the J gene lost 0 bases, with 7 bases spanning the gap. CDR3 nucleotides: TGTGCCAGCAGCGTAACATCAGTGAACACTGAAGCTTTCTTT. This translates into CASSVTSVNTEAFF.

The chain links TRBV6-1 to TRBJ2-5; 8 nucleotides match TRBD2. This CDR3 region has 14 residues. Germline V lookup: CDR1 MNHNS, CDR2 SASEGT. V dropped 2 bases and J dropped 5; count of bases not matched to a gene: 4. CDR3 in amino acids: CASSETGREETQYF. CDR3 bases: TGTGCCAGCAGTGAAACCGGGAGGGAGGAGACCCAGTACTTC.

This chain joins TRBV6-1 and TRBJ1-5, with a possible D match to TRBD1 (6 bases). The length of the CDR3 is 15 residues. The germline V gene encodes CDR1 MNHNS and CDR2 SASEGT. Trimming shortened V by 6 bases and J by 1 base, and 13 bases separated the two germline ends. CDR3 amino acids: CASRGAPQSNQPQHF. The CDR3 coding sequence is TGTGCCAGCAGGGGGGCCCCGCAGAGCAATCAGCCCCAGCATTTT.

This chain links TRBV5-6 with TRBJ2-1; D unresolved. The germline CDR1 and CDR2 sequences are SGHDT and YYEEEE. Trimming shortened V by 3 bases and J by 6 bases, and 13 bases separated the two germline ends. There are 14 residues in the CDR3. The CDR3 DNA is TGTGCCAGCAGCTCTGAACCTAGTAGCAATGAGCAGTTCTTC. Translating it yields CASSSEPSSNEQFF.

This rearrangement joins TRBV11-2 to TRBJ2-1, with a possible D match to TRBD2 (6 bases). The V gene's germline CDR1 is SGHAT and CDR2 FQNNGV. The length of the CDR3 is 15 residues. Trimming shortened V by 5 bases and J by 5 bases, and 16 bases separated the two germline ends. CDR3 DNA: TGTGCCAGCAGCCCAGGGACTCGGGTGCACAATGAGCAGTTCTTC. Translating it yields CASSPGTRVHNEQFF.

On this clone itself: Different DNA sequences within this sample yield the same CDR3. The V and J genes are TRBV15 and TRBJ2-7; unclear D gene. Germline V gene sequence: CDR1 LNHNV, CDR2 YYDKDF (reference sequence). The CDR3 consists of 13 residues. Trimming removed 1 base at V and 2 bases at J, with 6 bases between. The chain's CDR3 is CATSRGVTYEQYF. The CDR3 DNA reads as TGTGCCACCAGCAGAGGAGTAACCTACGAGCAGTACTTC.

This clone has more than one count but fewer than ten. The J gene is TRBJ2-1, the V gene TRBV7-3; the D is unclear. Germline V gene data show CDR1 as SGHTA and CDR2 as FQGTGA. The V gene lost 1 base and the J gene lost 9 bases, with 7 bases spanning the gap. This CDR3 comprises 12 residues. The DNA for the CDR3 is TGTGCCAGCAGCTTAAAGGGATCTGAGCAGTTCTTC. It yields the protein CASSLKGSEQFF.

Only a few counts were recorded for this clone. This chain connects TRBV29-1 to TRBJ2-1; D tentatively reads TRBD1 or TRBD2 (5 bases each). Deletions cut 0 bases from V and 8 bases from J, with 8 bases between. This CDR3 has 12 amino acids. Germline CDR1 is SQVTM and CDR2 is ANQGSEA. CDR3 nucleotides: TGCAGCGTTGAAGACGGGGCGGATGAGCAGTTCTTC. Protein sequence: CSVEDGADEQFF.

The CDR3 coding sequence is TGTGCCAGCAGCTCGAACTATGGCTACACCTTC. Protein: CASSSNYGYTF. This chain links TRBV5-6 with TRBJ1-2; no reliable D call. Trimming removed 3 bases at V and 2 bases at J, with 2 bases between. The V gene's germline CDR1 is SGHDT and CDR2 YYEEEE. The CDR3 is made up of 11 amino acids.

This clone was counted between two and nine times. The genes are TRBV2 and TRBJ2-2; tentative D call: TRBD1 (6 bases). Trimming shortened V by 10 bases and J by 2 bases, and 11 bases separated the two germline ends. CDR3 length equals 13 residues. Germline lookup yields CDR1 SNHLY and CDR2 FYNNEI. The DNA of the CDR3 is TGTGCCAAACAGGGCCCTAACACCGGGGAGCTGTTTTTT. Amino acid sequence: CAKQGPNTGELFF.

This clone was counted a few times. The J gene is TRBJ2-1, the V gene TRBV19; possibly TRBD1 or TRBD2 for D (5 bases each). The length of the CDR3 is 14 residues. Trimming cost V 6 bases and J 7 bases, with 16 bases left between them. Germline V gives CDR1 LNHDA, CDR2 SQIVND (reference sequence). The CDR3 loop is CASRAQGRTNEQFF. In DNA form, the CDR3 reads TGTGCCAGTAGGGCGCAGGGCCGGACTAATGAGCAGTTCTTC.

This clone was counted between two and nine times. The chain carries TRBV28 and TRBJ2-3, with D uncertain. The CDR3 contains 18 residues. Germline lookup yields CDR1 MDHEN and CDR2 SYDVKM. The V and J ends lost 1 base and 0 bases respectively, with 17 bases between them. The CDR3: CASSLFGQLLGSTDTQYF. CDR3 coding DNA: TGTGCCAGCAGTTTATTCGGGCAGCTCCTCGGAAGCACAGATACGCAGTATTTT.

This rearrangement joins TRBV9 to TRBJ2-3; TRBD2 matches 7 bases. The germline V gene encodes CDR1 SGDLS and CDR2 YYNGEE. V gave up 0 bases and J gave up 2 bases; unmatched junction bases: 6. The length of the CDR3 is 16 residues. The CDR3 reads CASSVGSGALTDTQYF. DNA of the CDR3: TGTGCCAGCAGCGTAGGGAGCGGGGCTCTCACAGATACGCAGTATTTT.

The V gene is TRBV9, the J gene TRBJ2-4; 13 bases map to TRBD2. Germline CDR1 SGDLS, CDR2 YYNGEE. The junction had 6 bases not matched to a gene; V was cut back by 4 bases and J by 2 bases. This CDR3 is built from 17 residues. CDR3 DNA sequence: TGTGCCAGCAGCCAACAGGGACTAGCGGGGACCAAAAACATTCAGTACTTC. As protein: CASSQQGLAGTKNIQYF.

The V gene is TRBV9, the J gene TRBJ2-3; 9 nucleotides line up with TRBD1. This CDR3 is built from 16 residues. Trimming cost V 3 bases and J 5 bases; bases outside gene matches: 10. Germline CDR1 and CDR2: SGDLS and YYNGEE. This CDR3 reads CASSALSGTGKDTQYF. The CDR3 nucleotides are TGTGCCAGCAGCGCCCTATCCGGGACAGGGAAAGATACGCAGTATTTT.

The chain combines TRBV9 with TRBJ2-3; D gene unclear. Deletions cut 0 bases from V and 0 bases from J, with 11 bases between. Looked up from germline, CDR1 is SGDLS and CDR2 is YYNGEE. This CDR3 contains 16 residues. The CDR3 DNA is TGTGCCAGCAGCGTAGGACCGGACGAGAGCACAGATACGCAGTATTTT. This sequence encodes CASSVGPDESTDTQYF.

There are a few counts of this clone. CDR3 coding DNA: TGTGCCAGCAGAACAAAGAGCGGTAGCTCCTACAATGAGCAGTTCTTC. Translation: CASRTKSGSSYNEQFF. This chain connects TRBV7-2 to TRBJ2-1; D is possibly TRBD2 (5 bases). From germline, CDR1 is SGHTA and CDR2 FQGNSA. The CDR3 runs to 16 residues. Between the trimmed V and J ends, which lost 6 bases and 0 bases, there was a span of 15 bases. Combining the CDR3 with reference TRBV7-2 and TRBJ2-1 gives the whole variable domain GAGVSQSPSNKVTEKGKDVELRCDPISGHTALYWYRQSLGQGLEFLIYFQGNSAPDKSGLPSDRFSAERTGGSVSTLTIQRTQQEDSAVYLCASRTKSGSSYNEQFFGPGTRLTVL.

The CDR3 is CASSTRGPGELFF. The DNA for the CDR3 is TGTGCCAGCAGTACTCGGGGCCCCGGGGAGCTGTTTTTT. The genes are TRBV2 and TRBJ2-2; D tentatively reads TRBD1 or TRBD2 (5 bases each). V dropped 5 bases and J dropped 6 bases, with 10 bases sitting between them. The CDR3 has 13 amino acids. Germline V gene sequence: CDR1 SNHLY, CDR2 FYNNEI. Full variable domain (rest looked up from reference TRBV2 and TRBJ2-2): EPEVTQTPSHQVTQMGQEVILRCVPISNHLYFYWYRQILGQKVEFLVSFYNNEISEKSEIFDDQFSVERPDGSNFTLKIRSTKLEDSAMYFCASSTRGPGELFFGEGSRLTVL.

The chain combines TRBV29-1 with TRBJ1-4, with 9 bases identical to TRBD1. CDR3 size: 14 residues. CDR1 and CDR2 from the germline V gene are SQVTM and ANQGSEA. Germline trimming cut 5 bases from V and 8 bases from J; bases unmatched to any gene: 9. CDR3 sequence: CSVSTGGLGEKLFF. DNA for the CDR3: TGCAGCGTTTCAACAGGGGGCTTAGGAGAAAAACTGTTTTTT.

The chain has TRBV10-3 and TRBJ2-7, with TRBD1 matching 10 bases. The CDR3 runs 13 residues. Trimming cost V 6 bases and J 3 bases; bases outside gene matches: 2. CDR1 and CDR2 from the germline V gene are ENHRY and SYGVKD. CDR3 DNA sequence: TGTGCCATCAGGGGGACAGGGGACTACGAGCAGTACGTC. It translates to CAIRGTGDYEQYV.

The V and J genes are TRBV4-2 and TRBJ2-4; D possibly corresponds to TRBD2 (6 bases). The ends were cut back, 0 bases at V and 9 bases at J, with 9 bases in the middle. The CDR3 consists of 13 residues. From germline, CDR1 is LGHNA and CDR2 YNFKEQ. CDR3 in amino acids: CASSQEEGPIQYF. The CDR3 DNA follows: TGTGCCAGCAGCCAAGAGGAGGGACCCATTCAGTACTTC.